In its sample, the clone carrying this TCR beta chain was seen a few times. Its antigen is not known. The data originate from a study of metastatic and nonmetastatic thyroid tumors. Study-level points and caveats: Malignant thyroid tumors reportedly exceeded benign nodules significantly in TCR beta diversity, with the difference appearing in blood and tumor.

Patients underwent thyroid surgery, and none had received any treatment before it. CDR1 SGHDN and CDR2 FVKESK come from the germline V gene. The CDR3 has 12 residues. V lost 4 bases and J 5 bases, leaving 8 bases between the germline ends. In the original workflow: Using the CDR3 differences seen across clinicopathological groups, the authors built a distant-metastasis classifier for papillary thyroid cancer, which was meant to discriminate distant-metastatic patients. TCRdb used MiXCR to call clones anew from the PCR reads. The V and J calls were determined by TCRdb, not by the authors. Of some 20,000 clones listed, 20% to 25% are singletons.

The V gene is TRBV14, the J gene TRBJ2-5; D ambiguous. This TCR derives from a male donor with papillary thyroid cancer or a benign thyroid nodule (not recorded which). Some clones in this sample may be carry-over from other donors' samples. Sequencing was carried out using blood. CDR3 residues: CASSLTTETQYF. CDR3 sequence (DNA): TGTGCCAGCAGCCTTACCACTGAGACCCAGTACTTC.